This T cell receptor (beta chain) appears in the sequencing data of a study of T cell responses to AZD1222 COVID-19 vaccine. Profiled with immunoSEQ multiplex PCR; TCRdb holds only in-frame clones, not every one. This sample has over 100,000 clones; over 75% occur once, and the top ten carry 3.1%. V dropped 9 bases and J dropped 3 bases, with 18 bases sitting between them. The CDR3 is 15 amino acids. CDR1 and CDR2 (germline): MGHDK, SYGVNS. V is TRBV25-1 and J is TRBJ1-5, with a possible D match to TRBD1 (6 bases). The receptor's source is an adult in good health. Here the sequenced sample was peripheral blood, taken on day 0 of AZD1222 vaccination. CDR3 nucleotides: TGTGCCAGTCAAGGGGGGACCTCCCCCAATCAGCCCCAGCATTTT. Protein product: CASQGGTSPNQPQHF.